Ten or more counts support the clone carrying this T cell receptor (beta chain). What it binds is unknown. Generation of TCR cDNA used 5'RACE template switching (which added a universal primer site and UMIs). One entry per CDR3 protein results from TCRdb running MiXCR on the 5' RACE reads. The repertoire holds 620,000 or so distinct CDR3 sequences, around 12% seen once, with about 16% in the top ten. V lost 7 bases and J 1 base, leaving 10 bases between the germline ends. From germline, CDR1 is MNHNS and CDR2 SASEGT. The CDR3 spans 13 residues. The sample belongs to a study of T cells after yellow fever vaccination. The wider study: SMART-Seq v4 Ultra Low Input served to prepare low-cell-number fractions. Broader study findings: Abundant clonotypes from the bulk population could get into FACS-sorted repertoires as contaminants. Across the CD4 and CD8 compartments, a small share of clonotypes was present in both.

This clonotype originated in a man aged 25-45 years who received the YFV17D yellow fever vaccine. V is TRBV6-1 and J is TRBJ1-1; D unresolved. Material: PBMCs, obtained on the day of the yellow fever booster vaccination. CDR3 nucleotides: TGTGCCAGCAAGAGGAGCAGGAACACTGAAGCTTTCTTT. It encodes CASKRSRNTEAFF.